A single sample gave rise to the 8 T cell receptor beta chains below, sequenced in a study of cytomegalovirus exposure and HLA in healthy donors (dated by TCRdb to 2015 to 2018). The library was produced with the immunoSEQ multiplex PCR assay. For the multiplex PCR, a mixture combining 60 forward primers for TCR Vbeta segments and 13 reverse primers for TCR Jbeta segments was used. Imported from immuneACCESS, the table was reduced by TCRdb to in-frame sequences with V and J called. These copies leave out some clones; in studies compared against another copy, an unresolved V gene accounts for under half, and the cause of the remainder is not known. This sample gives about 140,000 clones in total; about 74% of them show up just once. The ten largest clones add up to 4% to 6% of the sample. The sequencing input was PBMCs. Receptors were obtained from a woman aged 50 to 60 in good health and CMV-seronegative.

This chain links TRBV18 with TRBJ2-2; TRBD2 matches 10 bases. Unmatched junction bases numbered 7, after V lost 2 bases and J lost 7 bases. CDR1 KGHSH and CDR2 LQKENI come from the germline V gene. The CDR3 extends over 16 amino acids. In DNA form, the CDR3 reads TGTGCCAGCTCACCAATCAGCGGGGGGGCCGGCGGGGAGCTGTTTTTT. Encoded protein: CASSPISGGAGGELFF.

This clone was seen just once. The DNA for the CDR3 is TGCGCCAGCAGCTTGGGAGGAAAAACCTACGAGCAGTACTTC. Its translation: CASSLGGKTYEQYF. The chain couples TRBV5-1 to TRBJ2-7; D remains unclear. V was trimmed by 0 bases and J by 2 bases, leaving 9 bases between them. CDR1 is SGHRS, CDR2 YFSETQ, per germline. The CDR3 length is 14 residues.

This clone was seen once. The chain is built from TRBV10-1 and TRBJ1-1; 7 bases agree with TRBD1. With 8 bases clipped from V and 1 base from J, the junction kept 4 bases outside the gene matches. This CDR3 has 13 amino acids. Germline CDR1 and CDR2: WNHNN and SYGVQD (reference sequence). CDR3 sequence reads: CASGRQGNTEAFF. CDR3 DNA: TGCGCCAGCGGTCGACAGGGGAACACTGAAGCTTTCTTT.

V and J are TRBV7-8 and TRBJ1-5; no firm D call. Deletions cut 2 bases from V and 0 bases from J, with 11 bases between. This CDR3 contains 16 residues. Germline loops: CDR1 SGHVS, CDR2 FQNEAQ. The CDR3 loop reads CASSLQARDSNQPQHF. DNA for the CDR3: TGTGCCAGCAGCTTACAGGCGAGGGATAGCAATCAGCCCCAGCATTTT.

The chain combines TRBV5-6 with TRBJ2-3; 7 bases align to TRBD2. V trimming: 0 bases; J trimming: 8 bases; junction bases outside the gene matches: 0. CDR1 is SGHDT and CDR2 is YYEEEE in the germline V gene. The CDR3 loop spans 12 amino acids. CDR3 protein: CASSLGTSTQYF. The CDR3 bases are TGTGCCAGCAGCTTGGGGACTAGTACGCAGTATTTT.

This clone was picked up a small number of times. This chain links TRBV6-5 with TRBJ2-5, with D possibly being TRBD1 (5 bases). The CDR3 loop spans 13 amino acids. Germline V CDR1 and CDR2: MNHEY, SVGAGI. Trimming cost V 7 bases and J 4 bases, with 13 bases left between them. The CDR3 reads CASISTVGETQYF. The CDR3 nucleotides are TGTGCCAGCATCTCGACAGTGGGAGAGACCCAGTACTTC.

This clone has only a few counts. The genes are TRBV6-1 and TRBJ2-2; tentatively, D is TRBD1 (6 bases). V lost 6 bases and J lost 5, with 16 bases in between. This CDR3 spans 15 amino acids. Per germline, CDR1 MNHNS and CDR2 SASEGT. CDR3: CASSSGTTRTGELFF. In DNA, the CDR3 is TGTGCCAGCAGCTCCGGGACAACAAGGACCGGGGAGCTGTTTTTT.

The CDR3 region has the DNA TGTGCCAGCAATCGACAGGGGCGAAACTATGGCTACACCTTC. It is translated as CASNRQGRNYGYTF. This rearrangement joins TRBV6-5 to TRBJ1-2; 8 nucleotides agree with TRBD1. The CDR3 runs to 14 residues. Germline loops: CDR1 MNHEY, CDR2 SVGAGI. V was pared by 7 bases and J by 2 bases, with 6 bases of the junction left unmatched.